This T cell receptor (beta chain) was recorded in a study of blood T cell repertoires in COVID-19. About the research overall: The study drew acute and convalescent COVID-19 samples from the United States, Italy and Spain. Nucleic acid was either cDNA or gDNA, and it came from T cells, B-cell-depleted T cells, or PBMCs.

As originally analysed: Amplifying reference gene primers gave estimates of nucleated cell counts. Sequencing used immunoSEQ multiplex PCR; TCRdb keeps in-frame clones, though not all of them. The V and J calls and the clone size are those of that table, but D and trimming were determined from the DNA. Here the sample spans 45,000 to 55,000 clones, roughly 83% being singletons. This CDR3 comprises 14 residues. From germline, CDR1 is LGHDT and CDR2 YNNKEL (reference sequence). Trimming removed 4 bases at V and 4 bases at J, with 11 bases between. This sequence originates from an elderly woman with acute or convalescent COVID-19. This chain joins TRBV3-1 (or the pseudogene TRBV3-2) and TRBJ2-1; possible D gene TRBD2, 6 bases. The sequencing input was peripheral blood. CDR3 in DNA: TGTGCCAGCAGCCCCGGGACTGATTACAATGAGCAGTTCTTC. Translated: CASSPGTDYNEQFF.